Shown below are 21 T cell receptor beta chains from a single sample sequenced in a study of shared T cell receptors in the human thymus. Sequencing was performed with immunoSEQ multiplex PCR; in TCRdb, only in-frame clones are kept and a portion is missing. Of 550,000 to 800,000 clones listed, approximately 83% were seen once; the top ten hold over 0.008%. The sample also formed part of further work on human thymus T cells.

The sample consisted of thymocytes. These receptors were taken from a girl in the first two years of life with a congenital heart defect.

J is TRBJ1-3 and V is TRBV29-1; D is uncertain. CDR1 SQVTM and CDR2 ANQGSEA come from the germline V gene. The CDR3 contains 13 residues. V was clipped by 7 bases and J by 3 bases, with 13 bases between them. CDR3 protein: CSAKAGVGNTIYF. The CDR3 DNA sequence: TGCAGCGCCAAAGCGGGAGTTGGAAACACCATATATTTT.

This clone was recorded only once. The chain employs TRBV15 and TRBJ2-7; D is undetermined. This CDR3 comprises 19 residues. Germline V CDR1 and CDR2: LNHNV, YYDKDF (reference sequence). V lost 0 bases and J lost 5, with 26 bases in between. CDR3: CATSREYLPKTPFNDEQYF. The DNA for the CDR3 is TGTGCCACCAGCAGAGAATACCTCCCGAAGACACCTTTTAACGACGAGCAGTACTTC.

The CDR3 sequence is CASSLAPSGGPQETQYF. The CDR3 DNA sequence: TGTGCCAGCAGCTTAGCGCCTAGCGGGGGGCCACAAGAGACCCAGTACTTC. V gene TRBV7-8 combines with J gene TRBJ2-5, with 11 bases aligning to TRBD2. Trimming took 0 bases from V and 2 from J; bases not matched to a gene: 5. This CDR3 spans 17 amino acids. The germline gives CDR1 SGHVS, CDR2 FQNEAQ.

The V call is TRBV2, the J call TRBJ2-1, with 7 nucleotides matching TRBD1. The CDR3 is 17 residues long. Germline V lookup: CDR1 SNHLY, CDR2 FYNNEI. With 6 bases clipped from V and 0 bases from J, the junction kept 11 bases outside the gene matches. This CDR3 reads CASSQKGQAVSYNEQFF. The DNA for the CDR3 is TGTGCCAGCAGCCAAAAAGGACAGGCCGTCTCCTACAATGAGCAGTTCTTC.

The gene calls are TRBV5-4 and TRBJ2-7; D is possibly TRBD2 (6 bases). Germline CDR1 SGHNT, CDR2 YYREEE (reference sequence). The CDR3 spans 15 residues. The ends were cut back, 4 bases at V and 0 bases at J, with 14 bases in the middle. The CDR3 nucleotides read TGTGCCAGCAGCGTCGTGGTGGGGGGCTCCTACGAGCAGTACTTC. Protein product: CASSVVVGGSYEQYF. Together with reference TRBV5-4 and TRBJ2-7, the CDR3 gives the full variable domain: ETGVTQSPTHLIKTRGQQVTLRCSSQSGHNTVSWYQQALGQGPQFIFQYYREEENGRGNFPPRFSGLQFPNYSSELNVNALELDDSALYLCASSVVVGGSYEQYFGPGTRLTVT.

This chain connects TRBV7-6 to TRBJ2-2; possibly TRBD2 for D (7 bases). The V gene lost 1 base and the J gene lost 3 bases, with 18 bases spanning the gap. Germline V gives CDR1 SGHVS, CDR2 FNYEAQ. There are 18 residues in the CDR3. CDR3 protein: CASSLDGGGHQYTGELFF. The CDR3 bases are TGTGCCAGCAGCTTAGATGGGGGGGGCCATCAATACACCGGGGAGCTGTTTTTT.

J is TRBJ1-2 and V is TRBV7-2; D perhaps matches TRBD1 (6 bases). This CDR3 is 12 amino acids long. From germline, CDR1 is SGHTA and CDR2 FQGNSA. Deletions cut 10 bases from V and 2 bases from J, with 11 bases between. CDR3 bases: TGTGCCATCGCAGGGGAGAACTATGGCTACACCTTC. Amino acid sequence: CAIAGENYGYTF.

This clone was seen only a few times. The J gene is TRBJ2-2, the V gene TRBV7-3, with D hard to call. Per the germline V gene, CDR1 is SGHTA and CDR2 is FQGTGA. CDR3 length: 16 residues. The germline V and J ends were trimmed by 2 bases and 2 bases, with 12 bases remaining between them. Here the CDR3 DNA reads TGTGCCAGCAGCTTAGCAGTCCTCCCTAACACCGGGGAGCTGTTTTTT. Its protein is CASSLAVLPNTGELFF. The full variable domain, completed using reference TRBV7-3 and TRBJ2-2, is GAGVSQTPSNKVTEKGKYVELRCDPISGHTALYWYRQSLGQGPEFLIYFQGTGAADDSGLPNDRFFAVRPEGSVSTLKIQRTERGDSAVYLCASSLAVLPNTGELFFGEGSRLTVL.

This chain connects TRBV5-1 to TRBJ2-3; TRBD2 agrees at 8 bases. With 1 base clipped from V and 4 bases from J, the junction kept 8 bases outside the gene matches. The V gene's germline CDR1 is SGHRS and CDR2 YFSETQ. This CDR3 comprises 16 residues. CDR3 bases: TGCGCCAGCAGCTTGTATCGGGGGGGCCGGGCAGATACGCAGTATTTT. Residues: CASSLYRGGRADTQYF.

J is TRBJ2-5 and V is TRBV5-1, with TRBD2 matching over 12 bases. Germline CDR1 and CDR2: SGHRS and YFSETQ. J lost 2 bases, V lost 9 bases, and 8 bases had no gene match. This CDR3 is 15 amino acids long. This chain's CDR3 is CATKSSGGEQETQYF. CDR3 DNA sequence: TGCGCCACCAAATCTAGCGGGGGGGAACAAGAGACCCAGTACTTC.

CDR3 coding DNA: TGTGCCAGTTCTACTAGCGGGGTACTCAATGAGCAGTTCTTC. It encodes CASSTSGVLNEQFF. V and J are TRBV14 and TRBJ2-1, with 10 bases fitting TRBD2. CDR3 size: 14 residues. Looked up from germline, CDR1 is SGHDN and CDR2 is FVKESK. The V and J ends lost 9 bases and 6 bases, in that order; junction bases with no gene match: 8.

The chain combines TRBV6-1 with TRBJ1-5; D possibly corresponds to TRBD1 (6 bases). Germline V gene lookup returns CDR1 MNHNS and CDR2 SASEGT. V gave up 7 bases and J gave up 2 bases, with 15 bases separating them. CDR3 length: 15 residues. The CDR3 is CASTWMDSGNQPQHF. For the CDR3, the DNA is TGTGCCAGCACCTGGATGGACAGTGGCAATCAGCCCCAGCATTTT.

The chain couples TRBV29-1 to TRBJ2-1; 8 positions agree with TRBD2. From germline, CDR1 is SQVTM and CDR2 ANQGSEA. The CDR3 runs to 16 residues. The junction had 11 bases not matched to a gene; V was cut back by 7 bases and J by 0 bases. CDR3: CSAPRPGGVSYNEQFF. The DNA for the CDR3 is TGCAGCGCTCCTCGCCCCGGGGGGGTCTCCTACAATGAGCAGTTCTTC.

The J gene is TRBJ2-5, the V gene TRBV6-1; 9 positions agree with TRBD1. Germline CDR1 and CDR2: MNHNS and SASEGT. The CDR3 totals 18 residues. Trimming took 3 bases from V and 1 from J; bases not matched to a gene: 12. CDR3 sequence (DNA): TGTGCCAGCAGTGATACAACTCCGGGACAGGGAAGCCAAGAGACCCAGTACTTC. It encodes CASSDTTPGQGSQETQYF.

The chain employs TRBV6-6 and TRBJ1-1; 8 bases line up with TRBD1. With V trimmed by 7 bases and J by 5 bases, 9 bases remained unmatched. The CDR3 is 14 amino acids. Germline CDR1 and CDR2: MNHNY and SVGAGI (reference sequence). As DNA, the CDR3 is TGTGCCAGCACCCTACAGGGGGTGGGAACTGAAGCTTTCTTT. As protein: CASTLQGVGTEAFF.

The CDR3 region is CAALTGVHGYTF. The CDR3 DNA sequence: TGTGCCGCGTTGACAGGGGTCCATGGCTACACCTTC. V gene TRBV10-3 combines with J gene TRBJ1-2; TRBD1 agrees at 8 bases. The germline V gene has CDR1 ENHRY and CDR2 SYGVKD. The CDR3 covers 12 residues. V shed 11 bases and J 6 bases; nucleotides not matched to a gene: 8.

The J gene is TRBJ1-1, the V gene TRBV28; no reliable D call. V lost 2 bases and J 4 bases, leaving 8 bases between the germline ends. The CDR3 loop spans 13 amino acids. Germline CDR1 is MDHEN and CDR2 is SYDVKM. The CDR3 region has the DNA TGTGCCAGCAGTTTACCCGGGGTCACTGAAGCTTTCTTT. Translating it yields CASSLPGVTEAFF.

The V call is TRBV11-2, the J call TRBJ1-2; weak D call: TRBD1 (6 bases). Germline CDR1 and CDR2: SGHAT and FQNNGV. Trimming pared 0 bases from V and 0 bases from J, leaving 8 bases between. The CDR3 is 15 amino acids. Here the CDR3 reads CASSLEGGPNYGYTF. DNA of the CDR3: TGTGCCAGCAGCTTAGAAGGGGGTCCTAACTATGGCTACACCTTC.

This chain uses TRBV5-4 with TRBJ1-1; 8 positions agree with TRBD1. CDR3 length equals 14 residues. Germline V gene lookup returns CDR1 SGHNT and CDR2 YYREEE (reference sequence). Trimming at V came to 5 bases and at J to 1 base, leaving 4 bases not matched to a gene. CDR3 nucleotide sequence: TGTGCCAGCAGTACCGGGACAGGGAACACTGAAGCTTTCTTT. Protein sequence: CASSTGTGNTEAFF.

The V gene is TRBV27, the J gene TRBJ2-1; D is possibly TRBD1 (5 bases). Trimming cost V 8 bases and J 5 bases, with 19 bases left between them. Germline CDR1 and CDR2: MNHEY and SMNVEV (reference sequence). The length of the CDR3 is 15 residues. In nucleotides, the CDR3 is TGTGCCAGCGGGGCGGTGGTGTCCTGGGACAATGAGCAGTTCTTC. Amino acid sequence: CASGAVVSWDNEQFF.

This chain joins TRBV4-1 and TRBJ2-1; 8 bases fit TRBD1. The CDR3 consists of 17 residues. J lost 3 bases, V lost 0 bases, and 7 bases had no gene match. Per germline, CDR1 MGHRA and CDR2 YSYEKL. CDR3 coding DNA: TGCGCCAGCAGCCAAGAAGACTGGACAGGGCGCTACAATGAGCAGTTCTTC. Translation gives CASSQEDWTGRYNEQFF.